In this sample, the clone carrying this T cell receptor beta chain turned up many times. Its antigen is currently unknown. One junction end disagrees with the germline gene, perhaps due to a read error. This sample is part of a study of regulatory T cells in long-lasting Graves disease. Study outcomes and limitations: Newly diagnosed disease favored TRBV20-1 and TRBJ2-1 over persistent disease.

CDR1 and CDR2 from the germline V gene are MNHNS and SASEGT. The CDR3 covers 15 residues. The time point is: newly diagnosed GD, antithyroid drugs for less than 3 months. Preparation of the TCR library used RNA extracted from PBMCs. Arm-PCR of CDR3 regions with iRepertoire HTBI primers generated TCR beta libraries. TCRdb passed the multiplex PCR reads through MiXCR, listing each CDR3 protein once. The table lists 580,000 or so distinct CDR3 sequences, roughly a sixth of them singletons. This sample also appeared in a second study, on T cells in Graves' hyperthyroidism and ophthalmopathy. That work adds: Diagnosis relied on clinical symptoms, serum thyroxine and TRAb, thyroid ultrasound and orbital computed tomography. The HTBI primer set served for first-round RT-PCR of the TCR CDR3.

V and J are TRBV6-1 and TRBJ2-7; D is uncertain. This clonotype originated in a man younger than 35 with Graves disease. Specimen: peripheral blood mononuclear cells (PBMCs), collected at new diagnosis, from a patient treated with antithyroid drugs. The CDR3 DNA sequence: TGTGCCAACAGTCCTCCCGGCCGCGCATCCTACGAGCAGTACTTC. It specifies CANSPPGRASYEQYF.